This T cell receptor (beta chain) is from a study of spatial heterogeneity in lung cancer. Study-level points and caveats: In blood, ubiquitous expanded tumor TCRs appeared more at resection than follow-up.

TCR cDNA molecules were tagged individually, and each one carried a unique molecular identifier. MiXCR, run by TCRdb on the 5' RACE reads, gives a single entry per CDR3 protein. Of around 45,000 distinct CDR3 sequences listed, 12% are singletons. This clonotype has ten or more counts. Its antigen remains unknown. The time point is: sample taken at primary tumor resection. The study sequenced unsorted whole RNA from tumor, nontumor lung or frozen PBMC. The sequence was collected from a female donor with early-stage non-small cell lung cancer. The specimen was PBMCs, collected at surgery.

The CDR3 DNA reads as TGTGCCAGCAGCTTAAGGATCGTGGGGGGATCTGGGGCCAACGTCCTGACTTTC. Amino acids: CASSLRIVGGSGANVLTF. The rearrangement uses TRBV7-2 and TRBJ2-6, with D perhaps TRBD2 (6 bases). This CDR3 is 18 amino acids long. Trimming removed 2 bases at V and 1 base at J, with 15 bases between. Germline CDR1 reads SGHTA; CDR2 reads FQGNSA.